This T cell receptor beta chain was captured by sequencing in a study of T cells expressing NK-cell markers. TCRdb reprocessed the 5' RACE reads and keeps a single row for each CDR3 protein, giving no DNA. The ten top clones account for roughly 3.5%, within a sample of some 600,000 distinct CDR3 sequences. Germline V CDR1 and CDR2: SGDLS, YYNGEE. The CDR3 is 15 amino acids. Sequencing input: blood T cells: a sorted CD56 or NKG2C T cell subset, CD4+ or CD8+ T cells, or bulk PBMC T cells (not recorded which). The clonotype was recovered from a man between 18 and 29 years old in good health. The chain employs TRBV9 and TRBJ2-2; the TCRdb call, TRBD1, lacks DNA for checking. The CDR3 sequence: CASSVTGPITGELFF. The variable domain in full, completed from reference TRBV9 and TRBJ2-2, reads DSGVTQTPKHLITATGQRVTLRCSPRSGDLSVYWYQQSLDQGLQFLIQYYNGEERAKGNILERFSAQQFPDLHSELNLSSLELGDSALYFCASSVTGPITGELFFGEGSRLTVL.